The 22 T cell receptor beta chains below all came from one sample that was sequenced in a study of cytomegalovirus exposure and HLA in healthy donors. Both 60 Vbeta primers and 13 Jbeta primers went into the PCR. The repertoire was sequenced with immunoSEQ multiplex PCR; TCRdb's copy has only in-frame clones and lacks some. The repertoire includes about 150,000 clones, 60% to 75% of them detected once, and about 2.6% sits in the top ten. The sample was PBMCs. These receptor sequences come from a man between 18 and 35 years old in good health and CMV-seronegative.

V and J are TRBV29-1 and TRBJ1-2, with 7 bases lining up with TRBD1. V shed 6 bases, J shed 2 bases, and the junction held 3 bases outside the gene matches. The CDR3 contains 12 residues. Germline V lookup: CDR1 SQVTM, CDR2 ANQGSEA. Here the CDR3 reads CSVATGNYGYTF. The CDR3 coding sequence is TGCAGCGTCGCGACAGGGAACTATGGCTACACCTTC.

The chain couples TRBV19 to TRBJ1-5; D perhaps matches TRBD1 (6 bases). Germline V lookup: CDR1 LNHDA, CDR2 SQIVND (reference sequence). V lost 7 bases to trimming and J lost 3 bases, with 16 bases between them. The CDR3 totals 15 residues. CDR3 DNA sequence: TGTGCCAGTAAGAACCTGGACAGCCTCAATCAGCCCCAGCATTTT. It translates to CASKNLDSLNQPQHF.

This clone came up a few times. V is TRBV19 and J is TRBJ1-2; D uncertain. Germline assignment: CDR1 LNHDA and CDR2 SQIVND (reference sequence). V was shortened by 5 bases and J by 3 bases, with 10 bases between the two germline ends. CDR3 length: 13 residues. The DNA for the CDR3 is TGTGCCAGTAGTTTGGGCAGTGACTATGGCTACACCTTC. The encoded protein is CASSLGSDYGYTF.

J is TRBJ2-1 and V is TRBV2, with D possibly TRBD2 on 6 matching bases. The V end lost 7 bases, the J end lost 0 bases, and 13 bases lay between the germline ends. The germline gives CDR1 SNHLY, CDR2 FYNNEI. The CDR3 runs 15 residues. The CDR3 DNA sequence: TGTGCCAGCATGCAGGTAGCGGTCTCCTACAATGAGCAGTTCTTC. Amino acids: CASMQVAVSYNEQFF.

A few counts support this clone. This sequence joins TRBV2 and TRBJ2-5; 10 bases fit TRBD1. V shed 8 bases and J 3 bases; nucleotides not matched to a gene: 9. CDR3 length: 15 residues. Germline V CDR1 and CDR2: SNHLY, FYNNEI. CDR3 sequence reads: CASYGTGVLEETQYF. DNA for the CDR3: TGTGCCAGCTACGGGACAGGGGTTCTAGAAGAGACCCAGTACTTC.

A word on this clone: The junction differs from germline at one of its ends, possibly a read error. The CDR3 loop reads CASSPLTAHSSGANGLTF. CDR3 nucleotides: TGTGCCAGCAGTCCCCTTACGGCTCATAGCTCTGGGGCCAACGGCCTGACTTTC. This chain joins TRBV28 and TRBJ2-6, with a possible D match to TRBD1 (5 bases). Germline V gene sequence: CDR1 MDHEN, CDR2 SYDVKM. The CDR3 extends over 18 amino acids.

This chain joins TRBV6-5 and TRBJ1-2; D is unresolved. CDR1 MNHEY and CDR2 SVGAGI come from the germline V gene. CDR3 length equals 16 residues. V was pared by 0 bases and J by 5 bases, with 16 bases between. CDR3 in amino acids: CASSYSLQLSPYGYTF. The CDR3 region has the DNA TGTGCCAGCAGTTACTCTTTACAGCTTTCACCGTATGGCTACACCTTC.

The V gene is TRBV21-1, the J gene TRBJ2-7; the D segment call TRBD2 is taken from the table without a DNA check. TRBV21-1 is shown as a pseudogene. This CDR3 comprises 16 residues. CDR3 residues: CASTPKWRGAPYEQYV. The DNA of the CDR3 is TGTGCCAGCACTCCCAAGTGGCGGGGGGCTCCCTACGAGCAGTACGTC.

The gene calls are TRBV25-1 and TRBJ2-7; possibly TRBD1 for D (6 bases). V lost 1 base, J lost 7 bases, and 14 bases lay in between. CDR1 MGHDK and CDR2 SYGVNS come from the germline V gene. This CDR3 has 14 amino acids. Here the CDR3 reads CASSESGTKGEQYF. The CDR3 DNA follows: TGTGCCAGCAGTGAATCCGGGACAAAGGGGGAGCAGTACTTC.

The V gene is TRBV6-1, the J gene TRBJ1-5; possibly TRBD1 for D (6 bases). Germline CDR1 and CDR2: MNHNS and SASEGT. V was pared by 6 bases and J by 3 bases, with 12 bases between. CDR3 length equals 14 residues. The CDR3 nucleotides are TGTGCCAGCAGCATACAGGGACACAATCAGCCCCAGCATTTT. The encoded protein is CASSIQGHNQPQHF.

The genes are TRBV7-9 and TRBJ1-1; D call uncertain. The CDR3 runs to 14 residues. The germline V gene encodes CDR1 SEHNR and CDR2 FQNEAQ (reference sequence). V dropped 4 bases and J dropped 1 base, with 10 bases sitting between them. The CDR3 spells CASSWTEANTEAFF. As DNA, the CDR3 is TGTGCCAGCAGCTGGACGGAGGCGAACACTGAAGCTTTCTTT. Full variable domain (missing parts from reference TRBV7-9 and TRBJ1-1): DTGVSQNPRHKITKRGQNVTFRCDPISEHNRLYWYRQTLGQGPEFLTYFQNEAQLEKSRLLSDRFSAERPKGSFSTLEIQRTEQGDSAMYLCASSWTEANTEAFFGQGTRLTVV.

This rearrangement joins TRBV7-9 to TRBJ2-7; D gene uncertain. Between the trimmed V and J ends, which lost 5 bases and 6 bases, there was a span of 23 bases. Germline loops: CDR1 SEHNR, CDR2 FQNEAQ (reference sequence). The CDR3 is 16 residues long. In DNA form, the CDR3 reads TGTGCCAGCAGCCTACAAACATGGGTACCGGCGGCCGAGCAGTACTTC. Amino acids: CASSLQTWVPAAEQYF.

V gene TRBV5-6 combines with J gene TRBJ1-1, with TRBD1 as a possible D gene (5 bases). The CDR3 extends over 16 amino acids. CDR1 is SGHDT and CDR2 is YYEEEE in the germline V gene. The germline V and J ends were trimmed by 4 bases and 1 base, with 17 bases remaining between them. CDR3 region: CASSSQGLPRNTEAFF. The CDR3 DNA sequence: TGTGCCAGCAGCAGTCAGGGACTGCCGAGGAACACTGAAGCTTTCTTT.

In this sample, this clone turned up a few times. V and J are TRBV28 and TRBJ2-3, with D possibly being TRBD2 (5 bases). Between the trimmed V and J ends, which lost 8 bases and 4 bases, there was a span of 13 bases. The V gene's germline CDR1 is MDHEN and CDR2 SYDVKM. This CDR3 spans 13 amino acids. CDR3 protein: CASASEGPDTQYF. The DNA of the CDR3 is TGTGCCAGCGCCTCCGAGGGTCCAGATACGCAGTATTTT.

V usage is TRBV4-1 and J usage is TRBJ2-4; TRBD1 is a possible D gene (6 bases). Trimming removed 4 bases at V and 0 bases at J, with 16 bases between. The CDR3 consists of 17 residues. CDR1 and CDR2 (germline): MGHRA, YSYEKL. Here the CDR3 reads CASSPARGLEAKNIQYF. The CDR3, as DNA: TGCGCCAGCAGCCCCGCGAGGGGGTTAGAAGCCAAAAACATTCAGTACTTC.

The chain has TRBV6-6 and TRBJ1-2; D gene uncertain. V lost 6 bases and J 0 bases, leaving 11 bases between the germline ends. The CDR3 covers 14 residues. Germline V gene sequence: CDR1 MNHNY, CDR2 SVGAGI (reference sequence). The CDR3 region is CASSPSTSNYGYTF. In nucleotides, the CDR3 is TGTGCCAGCAGCCCTAGCACGTCTAACTATGGCTACACCTTC.

The V call is TRBV21-1, the J call TRBJ1-2; the table's D call, TRBD1, has no DNA check behind it. TRBV21-1 corresponds to a pseudogene. The CDR3 is made up of 13 amino acids. The CDR3 DNA reads TGTGCCAGCACCGCGCGTCAGGGGCATGGCTACACCTTC. It codes for CASTARQGHGYTF.

CDR3 DNA sequence: TGTGCCAGCGTCTGGGCGGGGGGGCCACAAGATACGCAGTATTTT. This translates into CASVWAGGPQDTQYF. The V gene is TRBV18, the J gene TRBJ2-3, with 9 bases that match TRBD2. CDR3 length: 15 amino acids. V shed 8 bases and J 5 bases; nucleotides not matched to a gene: 11. Germline values: CDR1 KGHSH, CDR2 LQKENI.

This clone has only a few counts. The rearrangement uses TRBV5-6 and TRBJ1-4; a possible D gene is TRBD1 (5 bases). Germline V gene lookup returns CDR1 SGHDT and CDR2 YYEEEE. The CDR3 runs to 14 residues. The V end lost 1 base, the J end lost 8 bases, and 12 bases lay between the germline ends. The CDR3 reads CASSLWRRGEKLFF. The CDR3 DNA is TGTGCCAGCAGCTTGTGGCGGCGGGGCGAAAAACTGTTTTTT.

The chain combines TRBV2 with TRBJ2-2; 9 bases match TRBD1. Germline CDR1 and CDR2: SNHLY and FYNNEI. The CDR3 has 14 amino acids. Trimming removed 6 bases from V and 5 bases from J; junction bases left unmatched: 4. The CDR3 coding sequence is TGTGCCAGCAGGGGACAGGGAGAGACCGGGGAGCTGTTTTTT. This encodes CASRGQGETGELFF.

This chain joins TRBV18 and TRBJ1-3; 7 bases fit TRBD1. The CDR3 spans 16 residues. Germline CDR1 reads KGHSH; CDR2 reads LQKENI. Trimming at V came to 3 bases and at J to 0 bases, leaving 5 bases not matched to a gene. The CDR3 DNA sequence: TGTGCCAGCTCACCGACAGGGCGGTCCTCTGGAAACACCATATATTTT. Its translation: CASSPTGRSSGNTIYF. Filled out from reference TRBV18 and TRBJ1-3, the complete variable domain reads NAGVMQNPRHLVRRRGQEARLRCSPMKGHSHVYWYRQLPEEGLKFMVYLQKENIIDESGMPKERFSAEFPKEGPSILRIQQVVRGDSAAYFCASSPTGRSSGNTIYFGEGSWLTVV.

The rearrangement uses TRBV5-1 and TRBJ2-2; tentatively, D is TRBD2 (6 bases). Per germline, CDR1 SGHRS and CDR2 YFSETQ. The CDR3 contains 15 residues. Trimming took off 3 bases at V and 4 bases at J, with 13 bases between the two ends. CDR3 in amino acids: CASSSEGTSTGELFF. CDR3 nucleotide sequence: TGCGCCAGCAGCTCAGAGGGGACTTCCACCGGGGAGCTGTTTTTT.